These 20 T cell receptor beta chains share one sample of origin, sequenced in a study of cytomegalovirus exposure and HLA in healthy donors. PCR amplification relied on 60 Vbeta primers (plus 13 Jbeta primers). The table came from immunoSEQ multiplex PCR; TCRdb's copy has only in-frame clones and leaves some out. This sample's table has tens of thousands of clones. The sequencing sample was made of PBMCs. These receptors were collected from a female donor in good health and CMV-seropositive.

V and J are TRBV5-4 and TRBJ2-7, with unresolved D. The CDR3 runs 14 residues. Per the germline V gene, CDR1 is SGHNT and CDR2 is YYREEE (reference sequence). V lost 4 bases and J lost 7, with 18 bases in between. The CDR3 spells CASSPLAGSEEQYF. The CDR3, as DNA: TGTGCCAGCAGCCCCTTAGCCGGGTCGGAGGAGCAGTACTTC.

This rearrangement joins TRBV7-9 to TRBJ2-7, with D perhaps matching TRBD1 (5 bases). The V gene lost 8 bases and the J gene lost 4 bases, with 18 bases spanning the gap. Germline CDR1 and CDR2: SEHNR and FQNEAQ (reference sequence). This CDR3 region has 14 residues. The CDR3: CASYRTGKGYEQYF. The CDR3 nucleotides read TGTGCCAGCTACCGTACAGGAAAGGGTTACGAGCAGTACTTC. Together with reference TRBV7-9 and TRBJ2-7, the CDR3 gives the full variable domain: DTGVSQNPRHKITKRGQNVTFRCDPISEHNRLYWYRQTLGQGPEFLTYFQNEAQLEKSRLLSDRFSAERPKGSFSTLEIQRTEQGDSAMYLCASYRTGKGYEQYFGPGTRLTVT.

CDR3 nucleotide sequence: TGTGCCAGCAGCGTAGCGGCTAGCGGAAATTACGAGCAGTACTTC. Encoded protein: CASSVAASGNYEQYF. The chain links TRBV9 to TRBJ2-7; the match to TRBD2 covers 7 bases. V trimming: 0 bases; J trimming: 4 bases; junction bases outside the gene matches: 7. Germline CDR1 is SGDLS and CDR2 is YYNGEE. This CDR3 has 15 amino acids.

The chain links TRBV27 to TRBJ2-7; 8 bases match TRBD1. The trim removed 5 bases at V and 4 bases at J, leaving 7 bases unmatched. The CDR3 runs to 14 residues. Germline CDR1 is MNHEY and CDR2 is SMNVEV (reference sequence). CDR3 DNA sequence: TGTGCCAGCAGTCACCGGGACAGGCAATACGAGCAGTACTTC. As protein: CASSHRDRQYEQYF.

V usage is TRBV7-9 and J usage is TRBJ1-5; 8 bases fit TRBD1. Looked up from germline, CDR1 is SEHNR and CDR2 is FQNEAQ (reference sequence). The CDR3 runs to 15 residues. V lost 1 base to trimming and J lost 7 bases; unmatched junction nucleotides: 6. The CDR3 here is CASSLEAGGGQPQHF. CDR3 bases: TGTGCCAGCAGCTTAGAGGCAGGGGGCGGGCAGCCCCAGCATTTT.

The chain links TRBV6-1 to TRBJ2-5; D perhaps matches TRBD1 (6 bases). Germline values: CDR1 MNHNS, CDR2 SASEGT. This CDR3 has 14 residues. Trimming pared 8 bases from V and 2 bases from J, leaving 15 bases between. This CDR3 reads CASRRQARQETQYF. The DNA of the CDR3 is TGTGCCAGCCGGAGACAGGCAAGACAAGAGACCCAGTACTTC.

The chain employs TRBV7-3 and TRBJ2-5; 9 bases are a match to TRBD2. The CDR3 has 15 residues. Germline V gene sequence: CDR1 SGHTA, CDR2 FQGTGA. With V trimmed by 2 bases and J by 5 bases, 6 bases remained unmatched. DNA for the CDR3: TGTGCCAGCAGCTTAGGAGCGGGGGGCCCCGAGACCCAGTACTTC. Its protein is CASSLGAGGPETQYF.

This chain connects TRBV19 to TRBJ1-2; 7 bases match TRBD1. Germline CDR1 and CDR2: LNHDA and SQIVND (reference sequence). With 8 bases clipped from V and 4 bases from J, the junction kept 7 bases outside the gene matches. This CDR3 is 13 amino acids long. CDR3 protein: CASVDRTLYGYTF. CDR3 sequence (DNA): TGTGCCAGTGTGGACAGGACGCTCTATGGCTACACCTTC. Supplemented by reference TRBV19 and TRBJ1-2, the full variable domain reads DGGITQSPKYLFRKEGQNVTLSCEQNLNHDAMYWYRQDPGQGLRLIYYSQIVNDFQKGDIAEGYSVSREKKESFPLTVTSAQKNPTAFYLCASVDRTLYGYTFGSGTRLTVV.

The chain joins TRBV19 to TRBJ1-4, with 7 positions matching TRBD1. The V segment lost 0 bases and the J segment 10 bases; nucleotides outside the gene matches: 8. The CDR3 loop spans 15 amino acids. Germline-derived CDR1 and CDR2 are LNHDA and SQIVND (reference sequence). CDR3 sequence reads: CASSIDGRQGGKLFF. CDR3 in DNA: TGTGCCAGTAGTATAGATGGCCGGCAGGGGGGAAAACTGTTTTTT. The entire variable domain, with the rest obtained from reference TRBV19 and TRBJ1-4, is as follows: DGGITQSPKYLFRKEGQNVTLSCEQNLNHDAMYWYRQDPGQGLRLIYYSQIVNDFQKGDIAEGYSVSREKKESFPLTVTSAQKNPTAFYLCASSIDGRQGGKLFFGSGTQLSVL.

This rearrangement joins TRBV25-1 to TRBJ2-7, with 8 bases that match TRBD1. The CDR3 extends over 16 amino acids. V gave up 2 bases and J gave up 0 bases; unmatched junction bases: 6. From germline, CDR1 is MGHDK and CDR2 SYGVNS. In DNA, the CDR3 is TGTGCCAGCAGTGAACCCCCCGGGACAGGCTCCTACGAGCAGTACTTC. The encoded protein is CASSEPPGTGSYEQYF.

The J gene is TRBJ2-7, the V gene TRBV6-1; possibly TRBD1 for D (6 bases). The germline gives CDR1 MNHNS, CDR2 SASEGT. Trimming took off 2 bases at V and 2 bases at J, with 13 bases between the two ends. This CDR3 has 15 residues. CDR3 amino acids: CASSEKRQETYEQYF. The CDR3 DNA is TGTGCCAGCAGTGAAAAAAGACAGGAGACCTACGAGCAGTACTTC.

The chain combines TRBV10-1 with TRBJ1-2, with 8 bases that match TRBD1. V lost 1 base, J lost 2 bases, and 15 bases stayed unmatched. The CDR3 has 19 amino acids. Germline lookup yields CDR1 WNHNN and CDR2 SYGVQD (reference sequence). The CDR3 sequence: CASSEWTRDRLSINYGYTF. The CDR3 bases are TGCGCCAGCAGTGAGTGGACCCGGGACAGGTTATCTATCAACTATGGCTACACCTTC.

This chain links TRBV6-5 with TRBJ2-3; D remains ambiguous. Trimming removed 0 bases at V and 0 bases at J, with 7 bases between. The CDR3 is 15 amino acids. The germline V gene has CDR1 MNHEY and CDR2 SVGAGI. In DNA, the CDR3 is TGTGCCAGCAGTTACTCCGGTCGCAGCACAGATACGCAGTATTTT. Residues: CASSYSGRSTDTQYF.

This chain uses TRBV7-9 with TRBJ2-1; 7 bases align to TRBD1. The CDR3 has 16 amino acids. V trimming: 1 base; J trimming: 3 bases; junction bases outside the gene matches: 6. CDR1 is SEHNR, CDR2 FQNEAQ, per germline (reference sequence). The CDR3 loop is CASSLGTGQFYNEQFF. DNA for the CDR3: TGTGCCAGCAGCTTAGGGACAGGTCAATTCTACAATGAGCAGTTCTTC.

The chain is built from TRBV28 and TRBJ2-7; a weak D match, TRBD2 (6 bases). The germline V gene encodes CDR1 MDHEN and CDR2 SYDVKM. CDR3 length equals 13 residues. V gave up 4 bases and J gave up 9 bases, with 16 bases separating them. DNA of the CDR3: TGTGCCAGCAGTTCCGCCTACCTAGCGAGGCAGTACTTC. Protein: CASSSAYLARQYF.

CDR3 residues: CASSTGTTYNEQFF. The CDR3 DNA follows: TGTGCCAGCAGCACCGGGACTACTTACAATGAGCAGTTCTTC. The chain is built from TRBV11-2 and TRBJ2-1; 7 bases agree with TRBD2. Unmatched junction bases numbered 5, after V lost 5 bases and J lost 4 bases. CDR1 and CDR2 from the germline V gene are SGHAT and FQNNGV. The CDR3 extends over 14 amino acids.

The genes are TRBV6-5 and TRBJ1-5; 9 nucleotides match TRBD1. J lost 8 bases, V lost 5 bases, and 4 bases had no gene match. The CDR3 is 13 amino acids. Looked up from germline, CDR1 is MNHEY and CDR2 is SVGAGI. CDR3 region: CASSGDRAKPQHF. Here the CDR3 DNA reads TGTGCCAGCAGTGGGGACAGGGCTAAGCCCCAGCATTTT.

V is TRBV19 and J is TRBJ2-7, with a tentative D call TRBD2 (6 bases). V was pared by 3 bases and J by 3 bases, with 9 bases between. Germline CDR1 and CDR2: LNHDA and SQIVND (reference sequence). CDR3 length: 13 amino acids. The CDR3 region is CASSILGGYEQYF. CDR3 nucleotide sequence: TGTGCCAGTAGTATTCTGGGGGGCTACGAGCAGTACTTC.

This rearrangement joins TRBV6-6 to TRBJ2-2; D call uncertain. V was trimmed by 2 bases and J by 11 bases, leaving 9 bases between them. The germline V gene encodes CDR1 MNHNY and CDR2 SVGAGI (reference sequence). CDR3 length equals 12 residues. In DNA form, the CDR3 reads TGTGCCAGCAGTTACCCGACAAGTGAGCTGTTTTTT. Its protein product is CASSYPTSELFF.

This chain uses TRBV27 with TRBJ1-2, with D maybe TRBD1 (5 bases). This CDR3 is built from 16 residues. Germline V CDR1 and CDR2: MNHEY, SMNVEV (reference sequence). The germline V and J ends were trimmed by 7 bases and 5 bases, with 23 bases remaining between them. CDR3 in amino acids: CASTSIQGRIPYGYTF. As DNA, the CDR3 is TGTGCCAGCACCTCAATCCAGGGTCGGATTCCTTATGGCTACACCTTC.